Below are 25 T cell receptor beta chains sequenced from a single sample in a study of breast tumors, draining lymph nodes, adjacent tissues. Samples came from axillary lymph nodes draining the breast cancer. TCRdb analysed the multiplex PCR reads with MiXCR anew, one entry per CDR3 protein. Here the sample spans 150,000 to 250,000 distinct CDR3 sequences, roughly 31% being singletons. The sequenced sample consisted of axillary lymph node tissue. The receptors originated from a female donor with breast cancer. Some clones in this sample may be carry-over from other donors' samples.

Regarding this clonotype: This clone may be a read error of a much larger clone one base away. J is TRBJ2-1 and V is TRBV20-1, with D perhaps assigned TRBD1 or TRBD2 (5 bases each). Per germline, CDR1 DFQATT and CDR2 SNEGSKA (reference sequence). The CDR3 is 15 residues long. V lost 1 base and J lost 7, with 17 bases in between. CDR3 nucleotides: TGCAGTGCTAGAGCGTACGGGGCCCCGGCGAATGAGCAGTTCTTC. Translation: CSARAYGAPANEQFF.

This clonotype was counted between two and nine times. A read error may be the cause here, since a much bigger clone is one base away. CDR3 amino acids: CASSITSGDSNEQFF. DNA of the CDR3: TGTGCCAGTAGTATAACTAGCGGAGACAGTAATGAGCAGTTCTTC. The chain combines TRBV19 with TRBJ2-1; the match to TRBD2 covers 8 bases. This CDR3 has 15 residues. The germline V gene has CDR1 LNHDA and CDR2 SQIVND (reference sequence). V lost 2 bases and J lost 7; bases outside the gene matches: 7.

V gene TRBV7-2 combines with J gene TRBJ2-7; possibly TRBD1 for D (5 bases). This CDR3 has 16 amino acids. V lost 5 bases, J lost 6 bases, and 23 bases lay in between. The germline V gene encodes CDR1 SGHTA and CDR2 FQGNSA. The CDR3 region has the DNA TGTGCCAGCAGCACCGAAGGGGAAGTCGGTCCCCTCGAGCAGTACTTC. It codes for CASSTEGEVGPLEQYF.

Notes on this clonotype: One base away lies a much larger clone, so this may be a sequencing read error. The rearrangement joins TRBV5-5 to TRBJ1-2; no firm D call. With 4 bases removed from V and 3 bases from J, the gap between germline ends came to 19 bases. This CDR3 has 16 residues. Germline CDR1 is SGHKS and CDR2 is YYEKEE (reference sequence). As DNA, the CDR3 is TGTGCCAGCAGCAACTCCCCGGCACAGATCGACTATGGCTACACCTTC. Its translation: CASSNSPAQIDYGYTF.

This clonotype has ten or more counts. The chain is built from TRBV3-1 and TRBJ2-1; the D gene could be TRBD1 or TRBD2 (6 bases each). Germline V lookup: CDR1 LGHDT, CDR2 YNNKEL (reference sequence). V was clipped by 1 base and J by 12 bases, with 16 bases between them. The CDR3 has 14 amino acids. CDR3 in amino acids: CASSQGGANLGQFF. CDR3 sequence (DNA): TGTGCCAGCAGCCAAGGGGGGGCTAACCTCGGGCAGTTCTTC.

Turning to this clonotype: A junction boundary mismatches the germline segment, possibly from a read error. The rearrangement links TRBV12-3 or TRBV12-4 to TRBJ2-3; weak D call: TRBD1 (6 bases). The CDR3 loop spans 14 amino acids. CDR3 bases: TGTGCCAGCCAGGGGTTAGGGGTGGGAGATACGCAGTGTTTT. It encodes CASQGLGVGDTQCF.

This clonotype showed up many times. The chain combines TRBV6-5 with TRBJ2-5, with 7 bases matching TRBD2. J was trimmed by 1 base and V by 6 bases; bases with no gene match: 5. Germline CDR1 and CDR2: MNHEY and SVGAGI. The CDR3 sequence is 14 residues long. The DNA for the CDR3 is TGTGCCAGCAGATACCCGGGGGGCCAAGAGACCCAGTACTTC. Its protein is CASRYPGGQETQYF.

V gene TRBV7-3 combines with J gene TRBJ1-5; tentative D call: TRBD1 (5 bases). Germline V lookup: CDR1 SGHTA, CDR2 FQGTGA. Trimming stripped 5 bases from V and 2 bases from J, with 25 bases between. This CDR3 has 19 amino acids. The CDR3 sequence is CASSPPPQGLGLGNQPQHF. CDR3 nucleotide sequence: TGTGCCAGCAGCCCCCCCCCCCAGGGTTTAGGGTTGGGCAATCAGCCCCAGCATTTT.

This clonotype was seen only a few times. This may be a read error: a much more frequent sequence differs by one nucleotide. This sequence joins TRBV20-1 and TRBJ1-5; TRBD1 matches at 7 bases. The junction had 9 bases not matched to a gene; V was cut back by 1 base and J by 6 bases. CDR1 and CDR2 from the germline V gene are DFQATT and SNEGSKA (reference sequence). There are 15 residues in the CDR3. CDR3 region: CSARAKGAGTQPQHF. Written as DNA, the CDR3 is TGCAGTGCTAGAGCGAAGGGGGCAGGCACTCAGCCCCAGCATTTT.

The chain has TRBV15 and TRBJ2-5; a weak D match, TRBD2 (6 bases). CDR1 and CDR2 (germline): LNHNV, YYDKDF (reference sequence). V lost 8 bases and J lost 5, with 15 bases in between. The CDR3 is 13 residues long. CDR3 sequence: CATRLGGTETQYF. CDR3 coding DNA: TGTGCCACCCGACTGGGGGGAACGGAGACCCAGTACTTC.

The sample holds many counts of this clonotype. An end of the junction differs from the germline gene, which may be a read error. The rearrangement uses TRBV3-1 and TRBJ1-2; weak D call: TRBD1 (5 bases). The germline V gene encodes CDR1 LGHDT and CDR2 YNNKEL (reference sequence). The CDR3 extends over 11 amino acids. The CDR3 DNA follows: TGTGCCAGCAGCTTACTGGACAAGCTCAACTTC. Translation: CASSLLDKLNF.

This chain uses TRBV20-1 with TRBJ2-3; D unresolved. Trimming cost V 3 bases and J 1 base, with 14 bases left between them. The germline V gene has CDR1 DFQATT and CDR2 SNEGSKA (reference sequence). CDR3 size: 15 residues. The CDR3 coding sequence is TGCAGTGCTAGCCGGGCCCTCAGCGGCACAGATACGCAGTATTTT. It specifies CSASRALSGTDTQYF.

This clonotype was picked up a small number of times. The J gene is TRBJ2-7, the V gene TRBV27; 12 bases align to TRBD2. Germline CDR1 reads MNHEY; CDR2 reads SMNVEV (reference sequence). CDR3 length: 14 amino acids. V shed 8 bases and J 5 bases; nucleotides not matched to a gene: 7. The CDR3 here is CASRLAGVVDEQYF. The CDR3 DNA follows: TGTGCCAGCCGACTAGCGGGAGTAGTGGACGAGCAGTACTTC.

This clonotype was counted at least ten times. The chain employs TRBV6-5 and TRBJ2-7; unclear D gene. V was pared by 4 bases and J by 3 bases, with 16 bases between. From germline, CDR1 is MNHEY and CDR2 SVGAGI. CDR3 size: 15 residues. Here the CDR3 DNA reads TGTGCCAGCAGTTCCCGCATCGACACGAACTACGAGCAGTACTTC. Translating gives CASSSRIDTNYEQYF.

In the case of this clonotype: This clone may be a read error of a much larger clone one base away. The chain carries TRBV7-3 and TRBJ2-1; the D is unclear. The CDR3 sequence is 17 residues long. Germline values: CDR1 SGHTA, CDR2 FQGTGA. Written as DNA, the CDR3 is TGTGCCAGCAGTTTAAGAGGCGGTTCGAGCTCCTACAATCAGCAGTTCTTC. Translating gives CASSLRGGSSSYNQQFF. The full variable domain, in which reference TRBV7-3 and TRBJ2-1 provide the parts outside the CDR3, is GAGVSQTPSNKVTEKGKYVELRCDPISGHTALYWYRQSLGQGPEFLIYFQGTGAADDSGLPNDRFFAVRPEGSVSTLKIQRTERGDSAVYLCASSLRGGSSSYNQQFFGPGTRLTVL.

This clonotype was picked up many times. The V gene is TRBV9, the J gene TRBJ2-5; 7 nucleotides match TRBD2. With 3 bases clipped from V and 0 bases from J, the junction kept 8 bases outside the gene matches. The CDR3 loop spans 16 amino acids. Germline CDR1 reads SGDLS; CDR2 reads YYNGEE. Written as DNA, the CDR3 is TGTGCCAGCAGCGACCCTGGGGGGGGGAACCAAGAGACCCAGTACTTC. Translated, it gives CASSDPGGGNQETQYF.

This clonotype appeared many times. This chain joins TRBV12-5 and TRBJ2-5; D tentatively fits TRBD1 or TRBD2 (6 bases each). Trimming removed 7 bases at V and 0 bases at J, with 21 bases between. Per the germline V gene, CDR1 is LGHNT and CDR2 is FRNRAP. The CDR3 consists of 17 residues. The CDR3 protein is CASALGGSGRYQETQYF. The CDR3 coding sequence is TGTGCTAGTGCTCTGGGGGGCAGTGGTAGGTACCAAGAGACCCAGTACTTC.

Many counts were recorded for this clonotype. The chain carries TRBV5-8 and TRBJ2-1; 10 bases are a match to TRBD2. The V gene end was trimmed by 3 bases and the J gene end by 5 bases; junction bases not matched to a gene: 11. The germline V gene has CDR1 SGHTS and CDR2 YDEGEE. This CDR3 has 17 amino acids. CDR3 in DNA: TGTGCCAGCAGCTCCTCTGGTAGCGGGAGGTCTGACAATGAGCAGTTCTTC. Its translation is CASSSSGSGRSDNEQFF.

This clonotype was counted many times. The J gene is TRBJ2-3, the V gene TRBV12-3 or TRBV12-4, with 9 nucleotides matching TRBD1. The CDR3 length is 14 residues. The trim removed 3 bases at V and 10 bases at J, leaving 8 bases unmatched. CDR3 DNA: TGTGCCAGCAGTTTCCGGGACAGGGAGAATGCGCAGTATTTT. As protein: CASSFRDRENAQYF.

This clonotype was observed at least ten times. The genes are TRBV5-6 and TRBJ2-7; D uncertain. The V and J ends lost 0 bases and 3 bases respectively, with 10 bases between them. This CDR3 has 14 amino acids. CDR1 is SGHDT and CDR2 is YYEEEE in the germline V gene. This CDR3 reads CASSLGPSYYEQYF. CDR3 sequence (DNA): TGTGCCAGCAGCTTGGGGCCTAGTTACTACGAGCAGTACTTC.

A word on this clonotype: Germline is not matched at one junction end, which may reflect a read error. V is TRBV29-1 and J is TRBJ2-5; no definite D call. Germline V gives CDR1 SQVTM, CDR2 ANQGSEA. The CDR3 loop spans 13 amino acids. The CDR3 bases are TGCAGCGTTGAAGAGCAGGAGCAAGAGGCCCAGTACTTC. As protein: CSVEEQEQEAQYF.

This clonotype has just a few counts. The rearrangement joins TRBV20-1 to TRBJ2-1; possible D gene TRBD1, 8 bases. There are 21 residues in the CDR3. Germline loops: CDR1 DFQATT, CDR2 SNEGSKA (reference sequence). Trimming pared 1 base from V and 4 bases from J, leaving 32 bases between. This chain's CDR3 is CSARAEPRGPAGPPSYNEQFF. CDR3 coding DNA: TGCAGTGCTAGAGCAGAGCCCAGGGGGCCAGCGGGGCCTCCCTCGTACAATGAGCAGTTCTTC.

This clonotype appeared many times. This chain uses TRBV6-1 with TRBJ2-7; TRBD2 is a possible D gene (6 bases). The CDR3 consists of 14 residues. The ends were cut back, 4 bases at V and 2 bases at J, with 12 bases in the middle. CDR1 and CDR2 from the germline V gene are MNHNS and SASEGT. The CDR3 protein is CASSAGTVPYEQYF. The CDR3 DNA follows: TGTGCCAGCAGTGCCGGGACTGTTCCCTACGAGCAGTACTTC.

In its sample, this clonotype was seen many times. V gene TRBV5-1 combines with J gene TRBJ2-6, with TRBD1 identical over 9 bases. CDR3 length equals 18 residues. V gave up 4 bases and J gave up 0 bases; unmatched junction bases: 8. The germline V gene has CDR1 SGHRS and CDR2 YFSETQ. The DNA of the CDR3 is TGCGCCAGCAGCCCAACGGGGACAGGGAGCTCTGGGGCCAACGTCCTGACTTTC. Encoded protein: CASSPTGTGSSGANVLTF.

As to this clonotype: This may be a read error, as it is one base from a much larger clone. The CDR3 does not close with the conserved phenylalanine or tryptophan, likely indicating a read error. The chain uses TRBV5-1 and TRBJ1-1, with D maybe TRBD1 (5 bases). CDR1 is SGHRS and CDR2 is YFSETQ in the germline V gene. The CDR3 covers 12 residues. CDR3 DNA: TGTGCCAGCAGCTTAAATGGGGGGGAAGCTTTCTCT. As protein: CASSLNGGEAFS.